This T cell receptor (beta chain) originates from a study of cytomegalovirus exposure and HLA in healthy donors. Study context: A preliminary data release comprised roughly 80 million unique TCRs obtained from HLA-typed donors.

Healthy people donating bone marrow made up the donors. A word on this clone: Its antigen is undetermined.

PCR primers comprised 60 Vbeta and 13 Jbeta primers. Sequenced by immunoSEQ multiplex PCR; TCRdb stores in-frame clones only, minus some. The repertoire holds about 180,000 clones, with more than 80% as singletons. Trimming pared 3 bases from V and 4 bases from J, leaving 4 bases between. The CDR3 runs to 12 residues. Germline V gene lookup returns CDR1 ENHRY and CDR2 SYGVKD. Whole-study results and caveats: Published work reported that the classifier diagnosed cytomegalovirus status with high specificity and sensitivity. Researchers reported in a later analysis that common viral pathogens appeared linked to several top clusters.

The chain employs TRBV10-3 and TRBJ1-5; D unclear. The sequenced sample was PBMCs. The receptor was derived from a woman under 30 in good health and CMV-seropositive. CDR3 protein: CAISDKNQPQHF. The CDR3 coding sequence is TGTGCCATCAGTGATAAAAATCAGCCCCAGCATTTT.